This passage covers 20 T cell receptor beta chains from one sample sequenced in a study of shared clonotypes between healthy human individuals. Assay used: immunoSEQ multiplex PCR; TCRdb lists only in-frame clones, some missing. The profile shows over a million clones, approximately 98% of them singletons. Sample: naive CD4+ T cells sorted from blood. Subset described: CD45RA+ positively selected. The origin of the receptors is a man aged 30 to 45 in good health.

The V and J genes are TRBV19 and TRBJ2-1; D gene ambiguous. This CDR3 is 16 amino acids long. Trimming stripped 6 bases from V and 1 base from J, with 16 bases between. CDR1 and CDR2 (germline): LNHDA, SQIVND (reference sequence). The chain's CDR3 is CASSPIGLSSYNEQFF. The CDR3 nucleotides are TGTGCCAGTAGCCCGATAGGCTTATCGTCCTACAATGAGCAGTTCTTC.

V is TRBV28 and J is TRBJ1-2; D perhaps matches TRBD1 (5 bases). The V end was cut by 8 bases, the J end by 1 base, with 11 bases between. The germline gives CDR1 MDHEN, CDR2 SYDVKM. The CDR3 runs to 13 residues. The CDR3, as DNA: TGTGCCAGCCAGCTTCAGGGTAACTATGGCTACACCTTC. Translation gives CASQLQGNYGYTF.

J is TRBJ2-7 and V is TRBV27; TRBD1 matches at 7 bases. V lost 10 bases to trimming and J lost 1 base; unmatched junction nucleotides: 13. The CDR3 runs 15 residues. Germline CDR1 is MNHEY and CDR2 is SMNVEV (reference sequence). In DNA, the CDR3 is TGTGCCACATCTCCCGACAGGGTAGGTTCCTACGAGCAGTACTTC. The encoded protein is CATSPDRVGSYEQYF.

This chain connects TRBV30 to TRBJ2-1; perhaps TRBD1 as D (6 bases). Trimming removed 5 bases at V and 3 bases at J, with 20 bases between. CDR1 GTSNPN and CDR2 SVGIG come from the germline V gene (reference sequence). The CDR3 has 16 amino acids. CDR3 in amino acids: CAWYSRDTTYYNEQFF. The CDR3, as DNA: TGTGCCTGGTATTCCCGGGACACCACATACTACAATGAGCAGTTCTTC.

In DNA form, the CDR3 reads TGTGCCAGTAGTGCTTGGACAGGGGGCGAGACCCAGTACTTC. Translation: CASSAWTGGETQYF. The V and J genes are TRBV19 and TRBJ2-5, with 11 bases matching TRBD1. Germline V gives CDR1 LNHDA, CDR2 SQIVND (reference sequence). V shed 5 bases and J 5 bases; nucleotides not matched to a gene: 4. The CDR3 length is 14 residues.

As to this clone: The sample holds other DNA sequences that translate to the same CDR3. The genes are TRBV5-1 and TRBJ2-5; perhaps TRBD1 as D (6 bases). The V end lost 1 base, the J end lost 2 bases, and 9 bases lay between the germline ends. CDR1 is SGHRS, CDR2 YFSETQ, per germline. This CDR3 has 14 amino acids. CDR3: CASSLTGIQETQYF. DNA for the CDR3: TGCGCCAGCAGCTTGACAGGGATACAAGAGACCCAGTACTTC.

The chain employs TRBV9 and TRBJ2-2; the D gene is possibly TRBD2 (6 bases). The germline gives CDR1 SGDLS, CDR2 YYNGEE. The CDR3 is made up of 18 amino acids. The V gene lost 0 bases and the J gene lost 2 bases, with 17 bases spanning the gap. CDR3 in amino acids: CASSVGEVAEFNTGELFF. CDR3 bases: TGTGCCAGCAGCGTAGGCGAGGTAGCGGAATTTAACACCGGGGAGCTGTTTTTT.

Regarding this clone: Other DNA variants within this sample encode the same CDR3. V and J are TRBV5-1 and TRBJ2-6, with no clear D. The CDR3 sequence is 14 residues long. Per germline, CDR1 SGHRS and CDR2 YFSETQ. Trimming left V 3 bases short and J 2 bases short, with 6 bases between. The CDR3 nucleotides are TGCGCCAGCAGCTCCACAGCTGGGGCCAACGTCCTGACTTTC. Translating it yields CASSSTAGANVLTF.

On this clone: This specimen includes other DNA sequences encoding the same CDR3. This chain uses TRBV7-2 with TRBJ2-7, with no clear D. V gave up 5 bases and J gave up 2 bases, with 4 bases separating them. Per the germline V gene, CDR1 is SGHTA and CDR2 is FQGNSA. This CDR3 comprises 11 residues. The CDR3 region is CASSLTYEQYF. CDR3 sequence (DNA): TGTGCCAGCAGCCTAACCTACGAGCAGTACTTC. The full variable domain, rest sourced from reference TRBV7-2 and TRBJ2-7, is GAGVSQSPSNKVTEKGKDVELRCDPISGHTALYWYRQSLGQGLEFLIYFQGNSAPDKSGLPSDRFSAERTGGSVSTLTIQRTQQEDSAVYLCASSLTYEQYFGPGTRLTVT.

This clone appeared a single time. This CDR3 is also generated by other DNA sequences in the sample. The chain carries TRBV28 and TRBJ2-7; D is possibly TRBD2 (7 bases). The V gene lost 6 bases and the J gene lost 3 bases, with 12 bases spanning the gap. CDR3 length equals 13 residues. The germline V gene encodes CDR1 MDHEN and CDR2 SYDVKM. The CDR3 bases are TGTGCCAGCAGCCTGAGGGGGGGCTACGAGCAGTACTTC. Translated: CASSLRGGYEQYF. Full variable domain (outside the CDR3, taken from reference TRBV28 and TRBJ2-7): DVKVTQSSRYLVKRTGEKVFLECVQDMDHENMFWYRQDPGLGLRLIYFSYDVKMKEKGDIPEGYSVSREKKERFSLILESASTNQTSMYLCASSLRGGYEQYFGPGTRLTVT.

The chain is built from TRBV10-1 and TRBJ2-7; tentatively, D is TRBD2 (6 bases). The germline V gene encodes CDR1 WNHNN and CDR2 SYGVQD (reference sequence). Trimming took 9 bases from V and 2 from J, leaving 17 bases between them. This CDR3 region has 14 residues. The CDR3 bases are TGCGCCAGTTCATTATCGACTAGACCCTACGAGCAGTACTTC. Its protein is CASSLSTRPYEQYF.

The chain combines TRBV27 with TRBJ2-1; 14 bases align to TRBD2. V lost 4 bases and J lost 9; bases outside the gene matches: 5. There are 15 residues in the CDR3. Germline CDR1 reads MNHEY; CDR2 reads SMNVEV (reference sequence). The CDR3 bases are TGTGCCAGCAGTTCAACGGGACTAGCGGGAGCTGAGCAGTTCTTC. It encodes CASSSTGLAGAEQFF.

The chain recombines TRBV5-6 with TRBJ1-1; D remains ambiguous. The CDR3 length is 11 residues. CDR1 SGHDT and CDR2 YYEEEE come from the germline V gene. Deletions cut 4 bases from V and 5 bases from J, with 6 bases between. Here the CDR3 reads CASSARTEAFF. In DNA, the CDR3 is TGTGCCAGCAGCGCTAGGACTGAAGCTTTCTTT.

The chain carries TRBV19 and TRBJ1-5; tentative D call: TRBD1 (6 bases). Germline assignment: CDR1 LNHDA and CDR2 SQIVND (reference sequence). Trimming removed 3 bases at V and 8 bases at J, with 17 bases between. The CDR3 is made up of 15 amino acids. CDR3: CASSMPGHQLKPQHF. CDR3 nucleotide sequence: TGTGCCAGTAGTATGCCGGGACACCAATTGAAGCCCCAGCATTTT.

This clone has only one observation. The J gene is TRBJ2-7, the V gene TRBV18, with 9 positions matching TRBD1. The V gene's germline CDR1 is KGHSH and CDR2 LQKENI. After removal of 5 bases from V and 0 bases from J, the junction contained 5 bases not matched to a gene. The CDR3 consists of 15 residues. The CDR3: CASSAGQGPSYEQYF. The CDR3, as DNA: TGTGCCAGCTCAGCGGGACAGGGACCCTCCTACGAGCAGTACTTC.

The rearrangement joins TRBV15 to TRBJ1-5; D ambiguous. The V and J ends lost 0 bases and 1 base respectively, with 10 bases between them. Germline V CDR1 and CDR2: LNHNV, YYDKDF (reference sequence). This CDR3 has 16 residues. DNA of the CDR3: TGTGCCACCAGCAGAGAGGCGGCAAACAGCAATCAGCCCCAGCATTTT. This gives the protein CATSREAANSNQPQHF.

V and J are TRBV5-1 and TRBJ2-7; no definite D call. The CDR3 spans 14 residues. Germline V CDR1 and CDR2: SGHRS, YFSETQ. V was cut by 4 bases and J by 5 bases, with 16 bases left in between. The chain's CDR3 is CASSPVERRNEQYF. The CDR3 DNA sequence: TGCGCCAGCAGCCCCGTGGAGCGAAGAAACGAGCAGTACTTC.

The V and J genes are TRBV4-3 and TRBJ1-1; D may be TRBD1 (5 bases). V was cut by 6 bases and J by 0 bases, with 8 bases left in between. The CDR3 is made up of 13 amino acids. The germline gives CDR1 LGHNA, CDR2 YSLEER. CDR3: CASRTGLNTEAFF. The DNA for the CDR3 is TGCGCCAGCAGAACAGGCTTGAACACTGAAGCTTTCTTT.

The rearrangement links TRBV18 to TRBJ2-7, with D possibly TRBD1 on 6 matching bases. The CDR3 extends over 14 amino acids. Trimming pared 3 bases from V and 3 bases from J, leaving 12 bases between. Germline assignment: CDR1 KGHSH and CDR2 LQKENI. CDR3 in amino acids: CASSPWTARYEQYF. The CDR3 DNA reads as TGTGCCAGCTCACCCTGGACAGCTCGCTACGAGCAGTACTTC.

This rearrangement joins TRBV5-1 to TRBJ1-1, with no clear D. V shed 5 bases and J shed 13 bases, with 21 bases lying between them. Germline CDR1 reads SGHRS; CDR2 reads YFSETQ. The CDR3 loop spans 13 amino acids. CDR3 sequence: CASSRAPGSNRFF. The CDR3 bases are TGCGCCAGCAGTCGTGCCCCCGGGTCTAACCGTTTCTTT. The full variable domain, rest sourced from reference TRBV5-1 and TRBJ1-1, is KAGVTQTPRYLIKTRGQQVTLSCSPISGHRSVSWYQQTPGQGLQFLFEYFSETQRNKGNFPGRFSGRQFSNSRSEMNVSTLELGDSALYLCASSRAPGSNRFFGQGTRLTVV.